This T cell receptor (beta chain) was sequenced for a study of blood T cell repertoires in COVID-19. Across the whole study: Specimens from acute and convalescent COVID-19 originated in the United States, Italy and Spain. T cells, B-cell-depleted T cells, or PBMCs provided the cDNA or gDNA that served as material.

Under the authors' procedure: Estimation of nucleated cell counts relied on the amplification of reference gene primers. Assay: immunoSEQ multiplex PCR; the TCRdb copy retains only in-frame clones and omits some. V, J and clone size are taken as reported in that table, and D and trimming were inferred from the DNA itself. The data show hundreds of thousands of clones, approximately 90% seen once. The germline CDR1 and CDR2 sequences are MNHEY and SMNVEV (reference sequence). The CDR3 sequence is 15 residues long. Trimming removed 6 bases at V and 2 bases at J, with 11 bases between. The sequence was collected from a man aged 55 to 70 who had recovered from COVID-19. The chain has TRBV27 and TRBJ1-6, with D possibly TRBD1 on 6 matching bases. Sequencing was carried out using peripheral blood. CDR3 sequence: CASRTRDTYNSPLHF. The CDR3 nucleotides are TGTGCCAGCAGAACCCGGGACACCTATAATTCACCCCTCCACTTT.